This T cell receptor (beta chain) was identified in a study of cytomegalovirus exposure and HLA in healthy donors. General study points: What was likely a sequencing artifact was a cluster of highly shared sequence variants. In a later analysis, TCR beta V- and J-gene trimming was associated with a missense DCLRE1C variant.

V gave up 7 bases and J gave up 1 base; unmatched junction bases: 9. Per the germline V gene, CDR1 is SGHVS and CDR2 is FQNEAQ. The CDR3 has 16 residues. Healthy people donating bone marrow made up the donors. About this clone itself: Its antigen is still unknown.

In the PCR, 60 Vbeta and 13 Jbeta primers were used. Libraries were prepared by immunoSEQ multiplex PCR; TCRdb keeps only in-frame clonotypes and omits some of them. In the table there are some 71,000 clones, about 76% of which are singletons. The receptor was isolated from a man younger than 35 in good health and CMV-seronegative. Input material: PBMCs. The chain carries TRBV7-8 and TRBJ2-2; 7 bases line up with TRBD2. This chain's CDR3 is CASTVTGGGNTGELFF. The DNA of the CDR3 is TGTGCCAGCACCGTGACCGGCGGGGGGAACACCGGGGAGCTGTTTTTT.